Sequencing of this TCR beta chain was carried out in a study of CD8 T cells in ankylosing spondylitis. The CDR3 spans 19 residues. J was trimmed by 5 bases and V by 2 bases; bases with no gene match: 19. Looked up from germline, CDR1 is MNHEY and CDR2 is SMNVEV (reference sequence). Points on this clonotype: Its antigen is unknown.

One entry per CDR3 protein results from TCRdb running MiXCR on the 5' RACE reads. In the table there are about 250,000 distinct CDR3 sequences, about 18% of which are singletons. Broader study findings: In reactive arthritis synovial fluid and blood, some motif variants had been reported before. In peripheral blood, disease-linked CD8+ clones occurred at relatively low frequencies. A TCR beta motif of eight or nine highly homologous variants seemed to mark ankylosing spondylitis blood. Significant enrichment of disease-linked clones was reported in matched ankylosing spondylitis synovial fluid.

The source material was blood, either unsorted or a sorted T cell fraction (not recorded which). The sequence came from a male donor with ankylosing spondylitis or in good health (not recorded which). V usage is TRBV27 and J usage is TRBJ1-2; 8 bases are a match to TRBD1. The CDR3 is CASSLLALDRGGLWYGYTF. The DNA of the CDR3 is TGTGCCAGCAGTTTACTCGCCCTCGACAGGGGTGGACTATGGTATGGCTACACCTTC.